These 3 T cell receptor beta chains came from one sample sequenced in a study of blood T cell repertoires in COVID-19. Clones were read by immunoSEQ multiplex PCR, and TCRdb kept only the in-frame ones, dropping some. The profile shows roughly 95,000 clones, approximately 80% of them singletons. Sequencing input: peripheral blood. The receptors come from a human donor in a cohort sampled during active COVID-19.

The V gene is TRBV25-1, the J gene TRBJ1-2; D unresolved. Germline loops: CDR1 MGHDK, CDR2 SYGVNS. CDR3 length equals 12 residues. Trimming stripped 4 bases from V and 8 bases from J, with 11 bases between. CDR3 DNA sequence: TGTGCCAGCAGTGTCAGTGGTTCCGGCTACACCTTC. As protein: CASSVSGSGYTF.

The V gene is TRBV25-1, the J gene TRBJ2-7; 11 nucleotides line up with TRBD2. Germline loops: CDR1 MGHDK, CDR2 SYGVNS. The CDR3 spans 17 residues. J lost 0 bases, V lost 3 bases, and 7 bases had no gene match. Written as DNA, the CDR3 is TGTGCCAGCAGTGAGGGGACTAGCGGTTTCAGCTCCTACGAGCAGTACTTC. Translated: CASSEGTSGFSSYEQYF.

V and J are TRBV5-1 and TRBJ2-3; 9 bases match TRBD2. This CDR3 spans 17 amino acids. With 0 bases clipped from V and 3 bases from J, the junction kept 8 bases outside the gene matches. CDR1 and CDR2 (germline): SGHRS, YFSETQ. CDR3: CASSLAPLAGTTDTQYF. The DNA of the CDR3 is TGCGCCAGCAGCTTGGCACCTCTAGCGGGAACAACAGATACGCAGTATTTT.